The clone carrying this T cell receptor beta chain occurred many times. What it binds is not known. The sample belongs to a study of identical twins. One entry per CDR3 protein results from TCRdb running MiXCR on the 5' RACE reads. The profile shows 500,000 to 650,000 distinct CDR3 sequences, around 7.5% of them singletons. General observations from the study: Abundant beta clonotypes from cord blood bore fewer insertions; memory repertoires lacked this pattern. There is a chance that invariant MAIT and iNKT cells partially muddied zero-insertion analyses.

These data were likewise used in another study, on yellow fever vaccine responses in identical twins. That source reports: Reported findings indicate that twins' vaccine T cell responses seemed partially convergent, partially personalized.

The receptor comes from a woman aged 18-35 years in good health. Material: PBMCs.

The CDR3 is CASSPPGHMNTGELFF. The DNA for the CDR3 is TGTGCCAGCAGTCCTCCGGGACACATGAACACCGGGGAGCTGTTTTTT. J is TRBJ2-2 and V is TRBV12-3 or TRBV12-4, with D perhaps matching TRBD1 (6 bases). Trimming left V 5 bases short and J 1 base short, with 14 bases between. The CDR3 runs 16 residues.